This T cell receptor (beta chain) was identified in a study of T cell repertoires in cytomegalovirus infection (dated by TCRdb to between 2017 and 2020). With regard to the full study: The peptide stimulations were aimed at well-studied HLA-B-restricted epitopes as well as recently identified HLA-C-restricted CMV epitopes, whose presentation resists viral immunomodulation. Because public TCR beta signatures pointed to carriage of CMV infection together with the matching HLA type, the HLA type of each donor mattered for the analysis. What the study reported, not specific to this receptor: In the ex vivo response, HLA-C-restricted CMV-specific TCR beta clonotypes were dominant, and in two of eight donors the single most frequent clonotype came from this HLA-C-restricted group. In both this cohort and an independent cohort of a few hundred donors, the cumulative frequency of public TCR beta family members distinguished carriers of CMV infection plus the relevant HLA type.

The sample's treatment or condition label, decoded: in vitro stimulation with specific CMV peptide epitopes to enrich CMV-specific T cells. Sequencing was carried out with an Illumina HiSeq 1500. In-frame beta chains were kept once TCRdb had trimmed the public reads at Q25 with fastp and called clones with MiXCR. Duplicate CDR3 protein sequences are folded into a single record with the most common DNA and genes. The sample profile shows 200,000 or so distinct CDR3 sequences; approximately 40% of them were found once. 55% to 70% of the sample belongs to the ten largest clones. Cut back by 4 bases and 5 bases, the V and J ends lie 13 bases apart. Via the germline V gene (reference sequence), CDR1 is SGHNT and CDR2 YYREEE. The CDR3 starts with the cysteine, ends with the phenylalanine, and has 14 residues. The retained sequence is limited to the CDR3, 42 bases, with the frame set at the first base. This clonotype was counted only a few times. Which antigen it targets is not known. The record has no base qualities; no much larger clone is one base away.

This material consisted of CD8+ T cells from cultured PBMCs, taken from culture after CMV antigen stimulation. The V and J genes are TRBV5-4 and TRBJ2-4; the D segment could be TRBD2, given 6 matching bases. This sequence originates from a human donor in good health (CMV status not recorded). Some clones in this sample may be carry-over from other donors' samples. The DNA is as follows: TGTGCCAGCAGCGATGGGACTGTCCAAAACATTCAGTACTTC. Its coded protein is CASSDGTVQNIQYF.